These 25 T cell receptor beta chains came from one sample sequenced in a study of cytomegalovirus exposure and HLA in healthy donors. This PCR relied on a set of 60 Vbeta primers and 13 Jbeta primers. The assay was immunoSEQ multiplex PCR, and TCRdb's table has in-frame clones only and misses some. The sample carries about 190,000 clones, just under 75% recorded once. The sequencing sample was made of PBMCs. These receptor sequences come from a woman in her 30s in good health and CMV-seropositive.

The chain employs TRBV19 and TRBJ2-7; TRBD1 agrees at 9 bases. CDR3 length: 14 residues. The germline gives CDR1 LNHDA, CDR2 SQIVND (reference sequence). The V gene end was trimmed by 6 bases and the J gene end by 3 bases; junction bases not matched to a gene: 6. DNA of the CDR3: TGTGCCAGTAGCCCGACAGGGGGGTACTACGAGCAGTACTTC. The encoded protein is CASSPTGGYYEQYF.

V gene TRBV7-9 combines with J gene TRBJ2-1; TRBD2 matches at 9 bases. J gave up 7 bases and V 0 bases, and 10 bases lay outside the gene matches. This CDR3 is 17 amino acids long. Germline assignment: CDR1 SEHNR and CDR2 FQNEAQ (reference sequence). The CDR3 here is CASSLAVGTSRGNEQFF. DNA of the CDR3: TGTGCCAGCAGCTTAGCGGTTGGGACTAGCAGGGGGAATGAGCAGTTCTTC.

This rearrangement joins TRBV5-4 to TRBJ2-3; 9 bases are shared with TRBD2. Germline loops: CDR1 SGHNT, CDR2 YYREEE (reference sequence). This CDR3 contains 16 residues. Trimming removed 3 bases from V and 3 bases from J; junction bases left unmatched: 8. DNA of the CDR3: TGTGCCAGCAGCTGGGACGCGGGGGGGAGGACAGATACGCAGTATTTT. It specifies CASSWDAGGRTDTQYF. The variable domain in full, completed from reference TRBV5-4 and TRBJ2-3, reads ETGVTQSPTHLIKTRGQQVTLRCSSQSGHNTVSWYQQALGQGPQFIFQYYREEENGRGNFPPRFSGLQFPNYSSELNVNALELDDSALYLCASSWDAGGRTDTQYFGPGTRLTVL.

Details on this clone: Within the sample, other DNA sequences also encode this same CDR3. V is TRBV5-1 and J is TRBJ1-1; unclear D gene. Germline values: CDR1 SGHRS, CDR2 YFSETQ. The CDR3 runs to 14 residues. Trimming stripped 4 bases from V and 2 bases from J, with 12 bases between. The CDR3 region is CASSLAAVNTEAFF. The CDR3 DNA follows: TGCGCCAGCAGCCTGGCCGCGGTAAACACTGAAGCTTTCTTT.

This chain links TRBV6-4 with TRBJ2-3; 8 nucleotides match TRBD2. The CDR3 sequence is 16 residues long. The germline V gene has CDR1 MRHNA and CDR2 SNTAGT. Trimming cost V 0 bases and J 4 bases; bases outside gene matches: 6. The CDR3 region is CASSDSGAGGPDTQYF. The CDR3 coding sequence is TGTGCCAGCAGTGACTCGGGGGCGGGAGGCCCAGATACGCAGTATTTT.

This chain connects TRBV4-1 to TRBJ2-5; tentative D call: TRBD2 (6 bases). V dropped 4 bases and J dropped 0 bases, with 12 bases sitting between them. The CDR3 covers 15 residues. The V gene's germline CDR1 is MGHRA and CDR2 YSYEKL. The CDR3 loop reads CASSRPTSDQETQYF. In DNA, the CDR3 is TGCGCCAGCAGCCGACCGACTAGTGACCAAGAGACCCAGTACTTC.

The genes are TRBV11-1 and TRBJ2-5, with D maybe TRBD1 (5 bases). The ends were cut back, 7 bases at V and 2 bases at J, with 17 bases in the middle. This CDR3 has 15 residues. Germline assignment: CDR1 SGHAT and CDR2 FQDESV (reference sequence). The CDR3 DNA reads as TGTGCCAGCACTTCGAGGTTAAGGGGACAAGAGACCCAGTACTTC. It codes for CASTSRLRGQETQYF.

This chain connects TRBV28 to TRBJ2-5; 7 bases are a match to TRBD2. Unmatched junction bases numbered 12, after V lost 6 bases and J lost 5 bases. The CDR3 is 15 residues long. The germline V gene encodes CDR1 MDHEN and CDR2 SYDVKM. The CDR3 spells CASSRTGGSGETQYF. In DNA, the CDR3 is TGTGCCAGCAGCCGCACGGGAGGCTCAGGGGAGACCCAGTACTTC. The complete variable domain, with remaining parts taken from reference TRBV28 and TRBJ2-5, reads DVKVTQSSRYLVKRTGEKVFLECVQDMDHENMFWYRQDPGLGLRLIYFSYDVKMKEKGDIPEGYSVSREKKERFSLILESASTNQTSMYLCASSRTGGSGETQYFGPGTRLLVL.

This clone was observed once. This rearrangement joins TRBV6-6 to TRBJ2-6; D is uncertain. The germline V gene encodes CDR1 MNHNY and CDR2 SVGAGI (reference sequence). The CDR3 contains 14 residues. Trimming took 2 bases from V and 2 from J, leaving 4 bases between them. CDR3 sequence: CASSYGTGANVLTF. CDR3 DNA: TGTGCCAGCAGTTACGGCACTGGGGCCAACGTCCTGACTTTC.

The sample holds one count of this clone. The V gene is TRBV11-3, the J gene TRBJ2-7, with a weak D call TRBD1 (6 bases). Germline CDR1 is SGHNT and CDR2 is YENEEA. V lost 2 bases, J lost 7 bases, and 12 bases lay in between. The CDR3 consists of 13 residues. The CDR3 bases are TGTGCCAGCAGCTTACGAGGGGGTTGGGAGCAGTACTTC. It is translated as CASSLRGGWEQYF. The full variable domain, its missing parts supplied by reference TRBV11-3 and TRBJ2-7, is EAGVVQSPRYKIIEKKQPVAFWCNPISGHNTLYWYLQNLGQGPELLIRYENEEAVDDSQLPKDRFSAERLKGVDSTLKIQPAELGDSAVYLCASSLRGGWEQYFGPGTRLTVT.

CDR3 sequence reads: CSVDREDTEAFF. DNA for the CDR3: TGCAGCGTTGACAGGGAAGACACTGAAGCTTTCTTT. The chain has TRBV29-1 and TRBJ1-1, with D possibly matching TRBD1 (5 bases). The germline V and J ends were trimmed by 3 bases and 3 bases, with 8 bases remaining between them. Germline loops: CDR1 SQVTM, CDR2 ANQGSEA. The CDR3 covers 12 residues.

The sample holds a few counts of this clone. The J gene is TRBJ1-1, the V gene TRBV10-3; no firm D call. The germline V and J ends were trimmed by 4 bases and 3 bases, with 9 bases remaining between them. The CDR3 runs 13 residues. CDR1 ENHRY and CDR2 SYGVKD come from the germline V gene. CDR3 DNA sequence: TGTGCCATCAGTGTCTCAACAGACACTGAAGCTTTCTTT. As protein: CAISVSTDTEAFF.

The chain couples TRBV2 to TRBJ1-5, with D unresolved. V was shortened by 4 bases and J by 2 bases, with 12 bases between the two germline ends. The CDR3 has 15 residues. CDR1 is SNHLY, CDR2 FYNNEI, per germline. The CDR3 bases are TGTGCCAGCAGTGGGGGAGGGAGTGGCAATCAGCCCCAGCATTTT. This encodes CASSGGGSGNQPQHF. Variable domain in full (rest from reference TRBV2 and TRBJ1-5): EPEVTQTPSHQVTQMGQEVILRCVPISNHLYFYWYRQILGQKVEFLVSFYNNEISEKSEIFDDQFSVERPDGSNFTLKIRSTKLEDSAMYFCASSGGGSGNQPQHFGDGTRLSIL.

The chain combines TRBV6-5 with TRBJ1-2, with D maybe TRBD1 (6 bases). Germline V lookup: CDR1 MNHEY, CDR2 SVGAGI. Deletions cut 5 bases from V and 6 bases from J, with 16 bases between. This CDR3 comprises 14 residues. For the CDR3, the DNA is TGTGCCAGCAGTCGGACAGCGGGGGCGGATGGCTACACCTTC. Its translation is CASSRTAGADGYTF.

V gene TRBV20-1 combines with J gene TRBJ1-2; D not certain. The CDR3 length is 11 residues. Deletions cut 6 bases from V and 8 bases from J, with 13 bases between. CDR1 and CDR2 from the germline V gene are DFQATT and SNEGSKA (reference sequence). The CDR3 DNA follows: TGCAGTGCCCTTAAGGCACAGGGCTACACCTTC. Its protein product is CSALKAQGYTF.

This clone was recorded once. This rearrangement joins TRBV27 to TRBJ2-7; 9 bases fit TRBD1. V lost 5 bases, J lost 7 bases, and 6 bases stayed unmatched. CDR3 length: 13 residues. CDR1 is MNHEY and CDR2 is SMNVEV in the germline V gene (reference sequence). In DNA, the CDR3 is TGTGCCAGCAGTCCATGGACAGGGGCAGAGCAGTACTTC. Amino acid sequence: CASSPWTGAEQYF.

This clone was detected a few times. The chain is built from TRBV5-4 and TRBJ2-5; 7 bases are a match to TRBD1. The DNA end favors TRBJ2-7, so the J call may be wrong. This CDR3 contains 14 residues. Germline CDR1 is SGHNT and CDR2 is YYREEE (reference sequence). The CDR3 reads CASSLIQGAYEQYF. CDR3 nucleotides: TGTGCCAGCAGCTTGATTCAGGGGGCCTACGAGCAGTACTTC.

This clone was counted only a few times. This chain links TRBV5-6 with TRBJ2-5; D is perhaps TRBD1 (6 bases). The DNA matches TRBJ2-7 better at its end, which makes the J call doubtful. Germline values: CDR1 SGHDT, CDR2 YYEEEE. CDR3 length: 13 amino acids. The chain's CDR3 is CASSQDRIGEQYF. The CDR3 coding sequence is TGTGCCAGCAGCCAGGACAGAATTGGCGAGCAGTACTTC.

This clone was detected a few times. The chain uses TRBV29-1 and TRBJ1-2; the match to TRBD1 covers 9 bases. The V and J ends lost 0 bases and 4 bases, in that order; junction bases with no gene match: 6. Germline assignment: CDR1 SQVTM and CDR2 ANQGSEA. The CDR3 is 15 amino acids. The DNA for the CDR3 is TGCAGCGTTGAAGATATGGACAGGGGTGGCTATGGCTACACCTTC. It encodes CSVEDMDRGGYGYTF.

This clone turned up a few times. V usage is TRBV7-8 and J usage is TRBJ2-5; 10 bases are a match to TRBD2. Trimming at V came to 6 bases and at J to 5 bases, leaving 9 bases not matched to a gene. The CDR3 covers 15 residues. Germline values: CDR1 SGHVS, CDR2 FQNEAQ. The CDR3 nucleotides read TGTGCCAGCAGTCAAGCAGCGGGAGGGAGGGAGACCCAGTACTTC. This codes for CASSQAAGGRETQYF.

V usage is TRBV28 and J usage is TRBJ2-7; TRBD1 matches 7 bases. Germline-derived CDR1 and CDR2 are MDHEN and SYDVKM. The CDR3 is 12 amino acids. V was pared by 8 bases and J by 0 bases, with 1 base of the junction left unmatched. CDR3 loop: CASGQDSYEQYF. In nucleotides, the CDR3 is TGTGCCAGCGGACAGGACTCCTACGAGCAGTACTTC. The full variable domain, its missing parts supplied by reference TRBV28 and TRBJ2-7, is DVKVTQSSRYLVKRTGEKVFLECVQDMDHENMFWYRQDPGLGLRLIYFSYDVKMKEKGDIPEGYSVSREKKERFSLILESASTNQTSMYLCASGQDSYEQYFGPGTRLTVT.

This clone came up once. This rearrangement joins TRBV6-5 to TRBJ2-1, with 11 bases that match TRBD2. The CDR3 spans 15 residues. The junction had 8 bases not matched to a gene; V was cut back by 4 bases and J by 9 bases. Germline loops: CDR1 MNHEY, CDR2 SVGAGI. The CDR3 DNA reads TGTGCCAGCAGTTCAACTAGCGGGAGAAGTCTTGAGCAGTTCTTC. It yields the protein CASSSTSGRSLEQFF.

The chain links TRBV10-1 to TRBJ2-7, with 7 bases aligning to TRBD1. CDR1 WNHNN and CDR2 SYGVQD come from the germline V gene (reference sequence). V shed 6 bases and J 3 bases; nucleotides not matched to a gene: 5. The CDR3 runs to 13 residues. The CDR3 here is CASSPRDSYEQYF. The CDR3 region has the DNA TGCGCCAGCAGCCCACGGGACAGCTACGAGCAGTACTTC.

This clone was seen a few times. V and J are TRBV19 and TRBJ1-1; D unclear. The germline V and J ends were trimmed by 1 base and 5 bases, with 14 bases remaining between them. This CDR3 region has 15 residues. Germline CDR1 LNHDA, CDR2 SQIVND (reference sequence). The CDR3: CASSIVPGMATEAFF. The DNA of the CDR3 is TGTGCCAGTAGTATAGTCCCGGGGATGGCTACTGAAGCTTTCTTT.

Notes on this clone: Other DNA sequences of this sample code for an identical CDR3. V gene TRBV5-1 combines with J gene TRBJ2-3; 8 nucleotides agree with TRBD2. The CDR3 totals 16 residues. Trimming cost V 0 bases and J 2 bases; bases outside gene matches: 5. From germline, CDR1 is SGHRS and CDR2 YFSETQ. CDR3 sequence: CASSLGLAGSTDTQYF. CDR3 nucleotide sequence: TGCGCCAGCAGCTTGGGGTTAGCGGGATCCACAGATACGCAGTATTTT.